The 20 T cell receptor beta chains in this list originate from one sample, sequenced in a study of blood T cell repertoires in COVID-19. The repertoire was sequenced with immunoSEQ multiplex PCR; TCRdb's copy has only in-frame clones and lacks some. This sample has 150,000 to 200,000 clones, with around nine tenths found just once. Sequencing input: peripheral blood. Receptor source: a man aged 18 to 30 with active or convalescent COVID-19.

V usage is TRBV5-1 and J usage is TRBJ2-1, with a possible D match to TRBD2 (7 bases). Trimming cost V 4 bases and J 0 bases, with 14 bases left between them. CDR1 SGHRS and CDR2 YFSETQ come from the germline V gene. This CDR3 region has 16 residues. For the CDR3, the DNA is TGCGCCAGCAGCCGGGCGGGGGCCAGCTCCTACAATGAGCAGTTCTTC. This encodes CASSRAGASSYNEQFF.

The CDR3 loop reads CASSPSSGVGGYTF. Here the CDR3 DNA reads TGTGCCAGCTCACCTAGTTCCGGGGTCGGGGGCTACACCTTC. The chain has TRBV18 and TRBJ1-2; D unclear. CDR3 length equals 14 residues. Between the trimmed V and J ends, which lost 3 bases and 8 bases, there was a span of 16 bases. Looked up from germline, CDR1 is KGHSH and CDR2 is LQKENI.

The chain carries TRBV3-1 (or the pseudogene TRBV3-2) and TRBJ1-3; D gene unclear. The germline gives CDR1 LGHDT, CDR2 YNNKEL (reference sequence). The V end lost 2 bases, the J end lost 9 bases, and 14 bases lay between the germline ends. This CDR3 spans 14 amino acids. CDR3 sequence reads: CASSQFGQGSTIYF. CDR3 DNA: TGTGCCAGCAGCCAATTTGGGCAAGGATCCACCATATATTTT.

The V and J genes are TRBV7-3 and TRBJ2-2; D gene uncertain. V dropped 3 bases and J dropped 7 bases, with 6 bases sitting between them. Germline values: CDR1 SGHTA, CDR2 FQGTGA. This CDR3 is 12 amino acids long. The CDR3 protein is CASSFFGGELFF. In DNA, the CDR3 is TGTGCCAGCAGCTTTTTCGGCGGGGAGCTGTTTTTT.

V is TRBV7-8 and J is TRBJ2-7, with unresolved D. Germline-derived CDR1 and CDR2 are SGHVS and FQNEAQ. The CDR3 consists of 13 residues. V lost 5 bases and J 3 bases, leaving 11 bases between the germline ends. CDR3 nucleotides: TGTGCCAGCAGCCGTGGTGTGAGCTACGAGCAGTACTTC. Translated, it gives CASSRGVSYEQYF.

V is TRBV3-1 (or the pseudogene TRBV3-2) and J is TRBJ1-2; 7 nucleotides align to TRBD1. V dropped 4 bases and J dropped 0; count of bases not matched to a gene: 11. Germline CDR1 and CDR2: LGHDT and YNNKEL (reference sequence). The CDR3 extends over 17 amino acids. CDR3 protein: CASSPLLNRGSNYGYTF. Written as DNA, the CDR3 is TGTGCCAGCAGCCCGTTGCTTAACAGGGGATCTAACTATGGCTACACCTTC.

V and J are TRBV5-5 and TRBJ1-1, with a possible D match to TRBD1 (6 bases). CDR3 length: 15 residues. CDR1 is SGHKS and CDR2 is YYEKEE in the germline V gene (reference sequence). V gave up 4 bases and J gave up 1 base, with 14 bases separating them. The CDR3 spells CASSLETGRNTEAFF. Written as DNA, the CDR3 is TGTGCCAGCAGCCTGGAAACAGGGCGGAACACTGAAGCTTTCTTT.

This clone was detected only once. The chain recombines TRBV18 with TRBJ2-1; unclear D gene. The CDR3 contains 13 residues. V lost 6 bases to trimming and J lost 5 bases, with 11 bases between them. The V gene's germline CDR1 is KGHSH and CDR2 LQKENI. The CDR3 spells CASSLGPNNEQFF. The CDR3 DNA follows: TGTGCCAGCTCCCTCGGTCCCAACAATGAGCAGTTCTTC.

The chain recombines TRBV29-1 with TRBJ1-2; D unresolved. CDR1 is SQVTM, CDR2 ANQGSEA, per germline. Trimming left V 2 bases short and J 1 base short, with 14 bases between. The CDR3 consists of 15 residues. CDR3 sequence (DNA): TGCAGCGTTGAATTAACAGCCCCATATAACTATGGCTACACCTTC. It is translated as CSVELTAPYNYGYTF.

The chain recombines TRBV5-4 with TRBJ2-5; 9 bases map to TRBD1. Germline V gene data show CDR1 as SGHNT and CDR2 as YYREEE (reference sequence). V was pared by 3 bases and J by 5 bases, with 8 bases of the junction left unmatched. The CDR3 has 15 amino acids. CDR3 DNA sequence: TGTGCCAGCAGCTCGGAAACAGGGGGCTGGGAGACCCAGTACTTC. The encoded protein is CASSSETGGWETQYF.

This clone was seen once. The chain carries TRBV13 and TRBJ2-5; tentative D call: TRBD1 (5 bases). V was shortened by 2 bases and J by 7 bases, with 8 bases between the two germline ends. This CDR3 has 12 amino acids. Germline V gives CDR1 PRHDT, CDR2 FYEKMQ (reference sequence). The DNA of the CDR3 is TGTGCCAGCAGCTTAATGGGGCGGACCCAGTACTTC. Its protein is CASSLMGRTQYF.

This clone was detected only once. CDR3 protein: CAWIRQVNTGELFF. CDR3 nucleotides: TGTGCCTGGATCCGCCAGGTTAACACCGGGGAGCTGTTTTTT. The chain recombines TRBV30 with TRBJ2-2; D is ambiguous. The CDR3 has 14 amino acids. CDR1 and CDR2 (germline): GTSNPN, SVGIG (reference sequence). V lost 4 bases, J lost 2 bases, and 11 bases lay in between.

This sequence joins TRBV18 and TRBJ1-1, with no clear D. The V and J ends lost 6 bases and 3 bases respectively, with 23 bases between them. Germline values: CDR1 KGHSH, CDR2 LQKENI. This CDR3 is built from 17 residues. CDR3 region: CASSRLLTSTEDTEAFF. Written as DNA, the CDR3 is TGTGCCAGCTCCCGACTACTAACGTCGACTGAGGACACTGAAGCTTTCTTT.

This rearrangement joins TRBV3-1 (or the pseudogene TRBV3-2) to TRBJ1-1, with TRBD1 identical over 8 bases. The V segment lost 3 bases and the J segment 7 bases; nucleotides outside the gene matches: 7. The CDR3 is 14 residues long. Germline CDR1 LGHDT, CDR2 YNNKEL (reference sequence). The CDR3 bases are TGTGCCAGCAGCCACGAAGGACAGGGTGATGAAGCTTTCTTT. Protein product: CASSHEGQGDEAFF.

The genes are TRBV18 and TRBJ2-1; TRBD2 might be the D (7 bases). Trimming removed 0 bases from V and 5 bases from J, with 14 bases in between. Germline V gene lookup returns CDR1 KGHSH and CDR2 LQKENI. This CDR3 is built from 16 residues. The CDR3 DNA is TGTGCCAGCTCACCACCCTCGGGGGGCCTCGACAATGAGCAGTTCTTC. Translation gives CASSPPSGGLDNEQFF.

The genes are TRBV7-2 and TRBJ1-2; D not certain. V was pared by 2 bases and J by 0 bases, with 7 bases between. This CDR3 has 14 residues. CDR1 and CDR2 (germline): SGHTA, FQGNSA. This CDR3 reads CASSLTLANYGYTF. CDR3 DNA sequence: TGTGCCAGCAGCTTAACTCTAGCTAACTATGGCTACACCTTC.

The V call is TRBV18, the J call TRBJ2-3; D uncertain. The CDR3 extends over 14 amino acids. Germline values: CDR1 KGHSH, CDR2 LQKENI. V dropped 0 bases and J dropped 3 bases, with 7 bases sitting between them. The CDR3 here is CASSPPPGTDTQYF. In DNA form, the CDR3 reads TGTGCCAGCTCACCACCGCCAGGAACAGATACGCAGTATTTT.

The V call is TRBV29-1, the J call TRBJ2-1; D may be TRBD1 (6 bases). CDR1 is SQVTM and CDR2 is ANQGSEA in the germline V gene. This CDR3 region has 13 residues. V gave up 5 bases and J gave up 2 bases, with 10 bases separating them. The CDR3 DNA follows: TGCAGCGTTTTACAGGGAACCTACAATGAGCAGTTCTTC. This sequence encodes CSVLQGTYNEQFF.

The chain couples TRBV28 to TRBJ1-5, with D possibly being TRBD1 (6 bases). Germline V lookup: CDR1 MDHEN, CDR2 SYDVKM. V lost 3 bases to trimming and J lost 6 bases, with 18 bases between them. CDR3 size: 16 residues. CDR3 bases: TGTGCCAGCAGTTTCTCGGGACAAGCGTTAGGTCAGCCCCAGCATTTT. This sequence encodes CASSFSGQALGQPQHF.

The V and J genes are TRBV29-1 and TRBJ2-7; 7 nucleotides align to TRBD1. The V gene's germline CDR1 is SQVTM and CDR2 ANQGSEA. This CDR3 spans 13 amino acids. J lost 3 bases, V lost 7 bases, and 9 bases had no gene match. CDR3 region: CSALGQSSYEQYF. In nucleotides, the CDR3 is TGCAGCGCCCTGGGACAGTCGAGCTACGAGCAGTACTTC.